The clone carrying this T cell receptor beta chain has a handful of counts. Antigen specificity is unknown. Trimming removed 6 bases from V and 6 bases from J, with 20 bases in between. Germline V CDR1 and CDR2: MDHEN, SYDVKM. CDR3 length: 15 residues. Original methodology: To classify distant metastasis in papillary thyroid cancer, a model was built from CDR3 differences across clinicopathological groups. MiXCR reprocessed the PCR reads for TCRdb. The V and J calls shown here were made by TCRdb, not taken from the authors' results. The sample lists some 41,000 clones; about 3.3% were seen once. All patients reached thyroid surgery having received no treatment beforehand. The data originate from a study of metastatic and nonmetastatic thyroid tumors. Turning to the study itself: Repertoires from blood and tumor or nodule tissue of malignant and benign thyroid patients were compared. Findings and caveats of the study: In both blood and tumor samples, TCR beta diversity was reported significantly higher for malignant than benign nodules.

The sequencing input was blood. The receptor was isolated from a female donor with papillary thyroid cancer or a benign thyroid nodule (not recorded which). Some clones in this sample may be carry-over from other donors' samples. The chain couples TRBV28 to TRBJ2-5; D is possibly TRBD2 (7 bases). The CDR3 DNA follows: TGTGCCAGCAGCACGGGGGGCCAGGGGTTACAGACCCAGTACTTC. Translating it yields CASSTGGQGLQTQYF.